This is a list of T cell receptor beta chains from one sample in a study of cytomegalovirus exposure and HLA in healthy donors. Sequencing used immunoSEQ multiplex PCR; TCRdb keeps in-frame clones, though not all of them. This sample contains some 70,000 clones. The sequencing sample was made of PBMCs. The receptors here all came from a man aged 35 to 55 in good health and CMV-seronegative. Each CDR3 is given with its conserved first and last residue. The D gene is left open where the match is weak.

J gene	D gene	V gene	CDR3 protein	CDR3 DNA
TRBJ2-5	TRBD1	TRBV29-1	CSADRGGPETQYF	TGCAGCGCCGACAGGGGAGGACCCGAGACCCAGTACTTC
TRBJ2-3	TRBD2	TRBV30	CAWRSGLAGRTDTQYF	TGTGCCTGGAGGAGCGGACTAGCGGGGCGCACAGATACGCAGTATTTT
TRBJ2-7	TRBD1	TRBV5-4	CASSRDRAYEQYF	TGTGCCAGCAGCCGGGACAGAGCCTACGAGCAGTACTTC
TRBJ2-1	-	TRBV14	CASSQDLPSYNEQFF	TGTGCCAGCAGCCAAGACCTACCGTCCTACAATGAGCAGTTCTTC
TRBJ1-1	-	TRBV6-6	CASRTGSTEAFF	TGTGCCAGCAGAACAGGGTCCACTGAAGCTTTCTTT
TRBJ2-2	-	TRBV11-2	CASSDGINTGELFF	TGTGCCAGCAGCGACGGGATTAACACCGGGGAGCTGTTTTTT
TRBJ1-1	-	TRBV28	CASRDLTALNTEAFF	TGTGCCAGCAGAGATTTAACAGCACTGAACACTGAAGCTTTCTTT
TRBJ1-1	-	TRBV30	CAWGRKRDTVRTEAFF	TGTGCCTGGGGCCGCAAAAGGGACACCGTAAGGACTGAAGCTTTCTTT
TRBJ2-7	TRBD2	TRBV30	CAWGLAHAYEQYF	TGTGCCTGGGGACTAGCCCACGCCTACGAGCAGTACTTC
TRBJ1-2	-	TRBV7-2	CASSLAGYGYTF	TGTGCCAGCAGCTTAGCCGGTTATGGCTACACCTTC
TRBJ2-3	TRBD2	TRBV7-6	CASSGRLAGGRSTDTQYF	TGTGCCAGCAGCGGCAGACTAGCGGGAGGACGGAGCACAGATACGCAGTATTTT
TRBJ1-2	TRBD1	TRBV7-9	CASSFPPWTGGDDGYTF	TGTGCCAGCAGCTTCCCCCCCTGGACAGGGGGCGACGATGGCTACACCTTC
TRBJ1-1	TRBD1	TRBV2	CASSELGTGEAFF	TGTGCCAGCAGTGAATTGGGGACAGGTGAAGCTTTCTTT
TRBJ1-3	-	TRBV4-3	CASSQARGSGNTIYF	TGCGCCAGCAGCCAAGCGCGGGGCTCTGGAAACACCATATATTTT
TRBJ1-2	-	TRBV19	CAIQRDGTSGYTF	TGTGCCATACAGCGGGACGGCACAAGTGGCTACACCTTC
TRBJ2-7	-	TRBV7-2	CASSTRWAYEQYF	TGTGCCAGCAGCACCAGGTGGGCCTACGAGCAGTACTTC
TRBJ1-2	-	TRBV19	CASSITTGVNGYTF	TGTGCCAGTAGTATAACGACAGGTGTCAATGGCTACACCTTC
TRBJ2-7	-	TRBV2	CASSATAGSYEQYF	TGTGCCAGCAGTGCGACGGCAGGGTCCTACGAGCAGTACTTC
TRBJ1-1	-	TRBV15	CATTPTQGFTEAFF	TGTGCCACCACGCCTACACAGGGCTTCACTGAAGCTTTCTTT
TRBJ2-7	TRBD1	TRBV4-1	CASSQDQTGAWYEQYF	TGCGCCAGCAGCCAAGATCAAACAGGGGCGTGGTACGAGCAGTACTTC
TRBJ1-6	-	TRBV6-5	CASSYSWADYNSPLHF	TGTGCCAGCAGTTACTCATGGGCAGACTATAATTCACCCCTCCACTTT
TRBJ2-3	-	TRBV11-2	CASSSYGGYTDTQYF	TGTGCCAGCAGCTCCTACGGCGGCTACACAGATACGCAGTATTTT
TRBJ1-2	-	TRBV10-1	CASSASGSDGYTF	TGCGCCAGCAGTGCATCCGGGTCCGATGGCTACACCTTC
TRBJ2-7	-	TRBV5-6	CASSSVDSYEQYF	TGTGCCAGCAGCTCGGTTGACAGCTACGAGCAGTACTTC
TRBJ1-1	TRBD1	TRBV18	CASSRMGQGKTEAFF	TGTGCCAGCTCACGTATGGGACAGGGTAAGACTGAAGCTTTCTTT
TRBJ2-1	TRBD1	TRBV6-4	CASNSEIGTGPMFF	TGTGCCAGCAATAGTGAGATCGGGACAGGGCCGATGTTCTTC
TRBJ1-4	-	TRBV5-6	CASSLWSEEKLFF	TGTGCCAGCAGCTTGTGGTCTGAGGAAAAACTGTTTTTT
TRBJ2-7	-	TRBV7-2	CASSYRQEQYF	TGTGCCAGCAGCTACCGACAGGAGCAGTACTTC
TRBJ2-7	TRBD2	TRBV4-2	CASSPRDYSYEQYF	TGTGCCAGCAGCCCCCGGGACTACTCCTACGAGCAGTACTTC
TRBJ2-2	-	TRBV7-2	CASSSFGGTNTGELFF	TGTGCCAGCAGCTCCTTCGGGGGTACGAACACCGGGGAGCTGTTTTTT
TRBJ1-4	-	TRBV7-9	CASSLQGRLGEKLFF	TGTGCCAGCAGCTTACAGGGGCGCTTAGGTGAAAAACTGTTTTTT
TRBJ1-5	TRBD1	TRBV18	CASSVDRAGDDQPQHF	TGTGCCAGCTCAGTCGACAGGGCTGGGGATGATCAGCCCCAGCATTTT
TRBJ2-5	TRBD1	TRBV5-6	CASSPLGQGLQETQYF	TGTGCCAGCAGCCCGTTAGGACAGGGACTCCAAGAGACCCAGTACTTC
TRBJ2-7	TRBD1	TRBV5-4	CASSPRDRGIEQYF	TGTGCCAGCAGCCCCCGGGACAGGGGAATCGAGCAGTACTTC
TRBJ2-7	TRBD1	TRBV4-2	CASSHQDRDYEQYF	TGTGCCAGCAGCCATCAGGACAGGGACTACGAGCAGTACTTC
TRBJ2-6	TRBD1	TRBV5-6	CASSTGTGASGANVLTF	TGTGCCAGCAGCACCGGGACAGGGGCGTCTGGGGCCAACGTCCTGACTTTC
TRBJ2-3	TRBD1	TRBV6-5	CASRRQGGTDTQYF	TGTGCCAGCAGGAGACAGGGAGGCACAGATACGCAGTATTTT
TRBJ2-1	-	TRBV7-7	CASSLSRSYNEQFF	TGTGCCAGCAGCTTATCACGGAGCTACAATGAGCAGTTCTTC
TRBJ2-7	-	TRBV27	CASTAEASPLYEQYF	TGTGCCAGCACCGCCGAGGCTAGCCCCCTCTACGAGCAGTACTTC
TRBJ1-1	TRBD1	TRBV10-2	CASSSHRDRAMNTEAFF	TGCGCCAGCAGTTCCCACCGCGACAGGGCGATGAACACTGAAGCTTTCTTT
TRBJ2-5	TRBD2	TRBV5-1	CASSFEIAGVGETQYF	TGCGCCAGCAGCTTCGAAATAGCGGGAGTCGGGGAGACCCAGTACTTC
TRBJ2-3	TRBD2	TRBV7-2	CASSLGGRGADTQYF	TGTGCCAGCAGCTTAGGCGGGAGGGGGGCAGATACGCAGTATTTT
TRBJ1-4	-	TRBV7-9	CASSVTGFSEKLFF	TGTGCCAGCAGCGTGACAGGATTTTCAGAAAAACTGTTTTTT
TRBJ1-2	TRBD1	TRBV6-6	CASNGQGGNYGYTF	TGTGCCAGCAACGGACAGGGCGGTAACTATGGCTACACCTTC
TRBJ2-1	TRBD2	TRBV13	CASSLGLAGGQNEQFF	TGTGCCAGCAGCTTAGGACTAGCGGGAGGGCAGAATGAGCAGTTCTTC
TRBJ2-1	-	TRBV21-1	CASSPCPGGTAGNEQFF	TGTGCCAGCAGCCCCTGCCCGGGGGGGACCGCTGGCAATGAGCAGTTCTTC
TRBJ1-1	-	TRBV2	CASSVVQNTEAFF	TGTGCCAGCAGTGTTGTACAGAACACTGAAGCTTTCTTT
TRBJ2-7	-	TRBV7-2	CASSLVGRGSYEQYF	TGTGCCAGCAGCTTAGTTGGGCGGGGATCCTACGAGCAGTACTTC
TRBJ2-2	TRBD1	TRBV7-2	CASSPGTANTGELFF	TGTGCCAGCAGTCCCGGGACAGCTAACACCGGGGAGCTGTTTTTT
TRBJ2-7	-	TRBV7-2	CASSPRGIYEQYF	TGTGCCAGCAGCCCGAGAGGGATTTACGAGCAGTACTTC
TRBJ2-5	-	TRBV7-2	CASSAGRSQETQYF	TGTGCCAGCAGCGCGGGACGGAGCCAAGAGACCCAGTACTTC
TRBJ1-4	-	TRBV11-2	CASSFGGNEKLFF	TGTGCCAGCAGCTTTGGGGGGAATGAAAAACTGTTTTTT
TRBJ2-7	-	TRBV7-7	CASSFSIADEQYF	TGTGCTAGCAGCTTCAGCATAGCGGACGAGCAGTACTTC
TRBJ2-7	TRBD2	TRBV30	CAWSGTRERVEQYF	TGTGCCTGGAGTGGTACGCGGGAGCGTGTCGAGCAGTACTTC
TRBJ2-3	TRBD1	TRBV4-3	CASSQGTGADTQYF	TGCGCCAGCAGCCAAGGGACAGGGGCAGATACGCAGTATTTT
TRBJ2-3	TRBD2	TRBV7-9	CASSPRTSGRTDTQYF	TGTGCCAGCAGCCCACGGACTAGCGGGAGGACAGATACGCAGTATTTT
TRBJ1-2	TRBD1	TRBV7-9	CASSASGQDYGYTF	TGTGCCAGCAGCGCGTCGGGACAGGACTATGGCTACACCTTC
TRBJ2-1	TRBD2	TRBV5-1	CASSSGTSVHEQFF	TGCGCCAGCAGCTCCGGGACTAGTGTCCATGAGCAGTTCTTC
TRBJ2-2	TRBD1	TRBV19	CASRRQGMNTGELFF	TGTGCCAGTAGGCGACAGGGTATGAACACCGGGGAGCTGTTTTTT